These 19 T cell receptor beta chains originate from one sample sequenced in a study of cytomegalovirus exposure and HLA in healthy donors. Amplification used 60 Vbeta primers and 13 Jbeta primers. Sequenced by immunoSEQ multiplex PCR; TCRdb stores in-frame clones only, minus some. Among about 99,000 clones listed, around three quarters were seen once. Sequencing was performed on PBMCs. These receptor sequences come from a male donor in good health and CMV-seropositive.

This chain joins TRBV27 and TRBJ2-2, with D possibly being TRBD2 (5 bases). This CDR3 is 16 amino acids long. Germline V gene sequence: CDR1 MNHEY, CDR2 SMNVEV (reference sequence). V was clipped by 7 bases and J by 1 base, with 16 bases between them. The CDR3 spells CASISSGGLNTGELFF. The CDR3 DNA is TGTGCCAGCATAAGCTCCGGCGGGCTGAACACCGGGGAGCTGTTTTTT.

The chain carries TRBV5-1 and TRBJ2-2; possible D gene TRBD2, 6 bases. The CDR3 has 16 residues. The V end was cut by 6 bases, the J end by 0 bases, with 15 bases between. CDR1 is SGHRS, CDR2 YFSETQ, per germline. The CDR3 DNA follows: TGCGCCAGCACCTCATGGAGGGACTCGAACACCGGGGAGCTGTTTTTT. Amino acid sequence: CASTSWRDSNTGELFF.

The chain employs TRBV5-6 and TRBJ1-5; TRBD1 aligns across 9 bases. The CDR3 totals 16 residues. Germline loops: CDR1 SGHDT, CDR2 YYEEEE. The V and J ends lost 4 bases and 1 base, in that order; junction bases with no gene match: 6. The CDR3 here is CASSPRTGASNQPQHF. DNA of the CDR3: TGTGCCAGCAGCCCCAGGACAGGGGCCAGCAATCAGCCCCAGCATTTT. Drawing the rest from reference TRBV5-6 and TRBJ1-5, the complete variable domain is DAGVTQSPTHLIKTRGQQVTLRCSPKSGHDTVSWYQQALGQGPQFIFQYYEEEERQRGNFPDRFSGHQFPNYSSELNVNALLLGDSALYLCASSPRTGASNQPQHFGDGTRLSIL.

About this clone: Other DNA variants within this sample encode the same CDR3. The V call is TRBV5-4, the J call TRBJ1-1; the D gene is possibly TRBD1 (5 bases). The germline gives CDR1 SGHNT, CDR2 YYREEE (reference sequence). V gave up 1 base and J gave up 0 bases, with 7 bases separating them. This CDR3 has 14 amino acids. CDR3 coding DNA: TGTGCCAGCAGCTTGCAGGGTATGAACACTGAAGCTTTCTTT. Translated, it gives CASSLQGMNTEAFF.

The chain combines TRBV5-4 with TRBJ2-5, with 8 positions matching TRBD2. Germline V CDR1 and CDR2: SGHNT, YYREEE (reference sequence). The CDR3 runs to 15 residues. The junction had 4 bases not matched to a gene; V was cut back by 1 base and J by 2 bases. The DNA of the CDR3 is TGTGCCAGCAGCTTGTGGAGCGGGGGACAAGAGACCCAGTACTTC. It specifies CASSLWSGGQETQYF.

The chain couples TRBV5-5 to TRBJ1-5; 10 positions agree with TRBD1. The V gene end was trimmed by 4 bases and the J gene end by 3 bases; junction bases not matched to a gene: 4. Germline V gene data show CDR1 as SGHKS and CDR2 as YYEKEE (reference sequence). This CDR3 comprises 15 residues. This CDR3 is CASSAGTGDNQPQHF. The DNA for the CDR3 is TGTGCCAGCAGCGCCGGGACAGGGGACAATCAGCCCCAGCATTTT.

This clone was seen more than once but under ten times. The chain joins TRBV5-6 to TRBJ1-1, with D possibly matching TRBD1 (5 bases). CDR3 length: 15 residues. Germline CDR1 and CDR2: SGHDT and YYEEEE. The V gene lost 2 bases and the J gene lost 0 bases, with 11 bases spanning the gap. This CDR3 reads CASSFFDRMNTEAFF. The CDR3 nucleotides read TGTGCCAGCAGCTTTTTCGACAGAATGAACACTGAAGCTTTCTTT. The full variable domain, rest sourced from reference TRBV5-6 and TRBJ1-1, is DAGVTQSPTHLIKTRGQQVTLRCSPKSGHDTVSWYQQALGQGPQFIFQYYEEEERQRGNFPDRFSGHQFPNYSSELNVNALLLGDSALYLCASSFFDRMNTEAFFGQGTRLTVV.

The chain couples TRBV10-3 to TRBJ1-1, with D possibly being TRBD1 (6 bases). The V gene's germline CDR1 is ENHRY and CDR2 SYGVKD. The V end lost 11 bases, the J end lost 4 bases, and 11 bases lay between the germline ends. This CDR3 spans 11 amino acids. For the CDR3, the DNA is TGTGCCGCAGGGGCGATCACTGAAGCTTTCTTT. Its translation: CAAGAITEAFF.

This chain joins TRBV6-1 and TRBJ2-7; TRBD2 agrees at 8 bases. V dropped 0 bases and J dropped 2; count of bases not matched to a gene: 3. CDR3 length: 15 amino acids. Looked up from germline, CDR1 is MNHNS and CDR2 is SASEGT. The CDR3 nucleotides are TGTGCCAGCAGTGAAGCTCCGGGGGGGCCCTACGAGCAGTACTTC. Protein product: CASSEAPGGPYEQYF.

The chain recombines TRBV5-6 with TRBJ1-1; D gene ambiguous. Between the trimmed V and J ends, which lost 1 base and 5 bases, there was a span of 9 bases. Germline V CDR1 and CDR2: SGHDT, YYEEEE. The CDR3 has 13 residues. Here the CDR3 reads CASSLSLRTEAFF. The DNA of the CDR3 is TGTGCCAGCAGCTTGAGCCTGAGGACTGAAGCTTTCTTT.

In its sample, this clone was seen once. The chain links TRBV2 to TRBJ1-5; D possibly corresponds to TRBD1 (5 bases). CDR3 length equals 14 residues. V lost 4 bases, J lost 2 bases, and 9 bases lay in between. Germline-derived CDR1 and CDR2 are SNHLY and FYNNEI. CDR3: CASSGDWGNQPQHF. CDR3 bases: TGTGCCAGCAGTGGGGACTGGGGCAATCAGCCCCAGCATTTT.

The chain combines TRBV5-8 with TRBJ2-3; 8 nucleotides agree with TRBD1. CDR1 and CDR2 (germline): SGHTS, YDEGEE. This CDR3 region has 16 residues. Unmatched junction bases numbered 7, after V lost 0 bases and J lost 4 bases. The chain's CDR3 is CASSLVRGHKADTQYF. CDR3 DNA: TGTGCCAGCAGCTTGGTCAGGGGGCATAAGGCAGATACGCAGTATTTT.

This chain joins TRBV5-6 and TRBJ2-5; weak D call: TRBD1 (5 bases). Germline assignment: CDR1 SGHDT and CDR2 YYEEEE. CDR3 length: 17 residues. V lost 2 bases to trimming and J lost 3 bases, with 20 bases between them. Written as DNA, the CDR3 is TGTGCCAGCAGCTTAGCCAGGGAAATTAGCCGGGAAGAGACCCAGTACTTC. It yields the protein CASSLAREISREETQYF.

A note on this clone: Other DNA sequences in this specimen translate into the identical CDR3. The rearrangement links TRBV30 to TRBJ2-7; 9 nucleotides match TRBD1. The CDR3 totals 14 residues. The germline gives CDR1 GTSNPN, CDR2 SVGIG (reference sequence). V shed 2 bases and J 2 bases; nucleotides not matched to a gene: 4. CDR3 sequence reads: CAWSPGTGPYEQYF. CDR3 nucleotide sequence: TGTGCCTGGAGTCCCGGGACAGGGCCCTACGAGCAGTACTTC.

The chain couples TRBV6-5 to TRBJ2-7, with TRBD1 matching over 7 bases. Looked up from germline, CDR1 is MNHEY and CDR2 is SVGAGI. V lost 7 bases, J lost 6 bases, and 12 bases stayed unmatched. The CDR3 is 14 amino acids. CDR3 nucleotides: TGTGCCAGCATCTCCGAGGGGGCTCCGTCCGAGCAGTACTTC. It is translated as CASISEGAPSEQYF.

This chain connects TRBV14 to TRBJ1-2, with TRBD1 matching 7 bases. The CDR3 consists of 15 residues. CDR1 and CDR2 (germline): SGHDN, FVKESK. Trimming at V came to 3 bases and at J to 2 bases, leaving 6 bases not matched to a gene. The DNA of the CDR3 is TGTGCCAGCAGCCACGTTACGGACAGGAACTATGGCTACACCTTC. Encoded protein: CASSHVTDRNYGYTF.

The chain combines TRBV7-2 with TRBJ1-5, with D perhaps TRBD1 (6 bases). The CDR3 consists of 13 residues. Germline V lookup: CDR1 SGHTA, CDR2 FQGNSA. Trimming left V 7 bases short and J 8 bases short, with 15 bases between. The CDR3 DNA follows: TGTGCCAGCACCCTCCAGTCAGGGGAGCCCCAGCATTTT. Translation gives CASTLQSGEPQHF.

The CDR3 region has the DNA TGCAGCGTGTGCACAGGGCTAAGGGACACTGAAGCTTTCTTT. Protein: CSVCTGLRDTEAFF. The chain combines TRBV29-1 with TRBJ1-1, with D tentatively TRBD1 (6 bases). The germline gives CDR1 SQVTM, CDR2 ANQGSEA. V lost 6 bases to trimming and J lost 3 bases, with 17 bases between them. The CDR3 runs to 14 residues.

The V and J genes are TRBV19 and TRBJ1-5, with D possibly matching TRBD1 (6 bases). The CDR3 contains 12 residues. Germline V gene sequence: CDR1 LNHDA, CDR2 SQIVND (reference sequence). Between the trimmed V and J ends, which lost 1 base and 10 bases, there was a span of 8 bases. The CDR3 here is CASSIGRGPQHF. DNA of the CDR3: TGTGCCAGTAGTATAGGCAGGGGACCCCAGCATTTT.